A selection of T cell receptor beta chains follows, all from one sample in a study of T cells after yellow fever vaccination. TCRdb processed the 5' RACE reads anew with MiXCR; each CDR3 protein has one entry. The sample lists around 340,000 distinct CDR3 sequences, over 8% occurring once. The specimen was PBMCs, collected on the day of the first yellow fever vaccination. All receptors come from a man younger than 35 who received the YFV17D yellow fever vaccine. The CDR3 runs from the conserved cysteine through the conserved F or W. Fields, in order: V gene, D gene, J gene, CDR3 protein. The D gene is left open where the match is weak.

>TRBV6-5|.|TRBJ2-7
CASSYSGAGSSYEQYF
>TRBV7-9|.|TRBJ2-3
CASRGEWGPLTDTQYF
>TRBV19|.|TRBJ2-7
CASSIVVGGRNEQYF
>TRBV6-2/TRBV6-3|.|TRBJ2-6
CASSGTRTAGANVLTF
>TRBV12-3/TRBV12-4|TRBD2|TRBJ2-3
CASSWRVAGPSTDTQYF
>TRBV19|.|TRBJ2-3
CASRLTTSPDTQYF
>TRBV9|TRBD2|TRBJ2-2
CASSESSGTGELFF
>TRBV30|.|TRBJ1-1
CAWSEQLNTEAFF
>TRBV5-1|.|TRBJ1-1
CASSFSLLGTEAFF
>TRBV14|.|TRBJ2-5
CASGPPAGVQETQYF
>TRBV6-1|TRBD2|TRBJ2-3
CASSQLAGALRDTQYF
>TRBV18|.|TRBJ1-3
CASSARVPDSGNTIYF
>TRBV15|.|TRBJ1-5
CATSRDLSNQPQHF
>TRBV12-3/TRBV12-4|.|TRBJ2-5
CASSLQLGGETQYF
>TRBV7-9|TRBD2|TRBJ2-1
CASSLIGGGATNEQFF
>TRBV4-1|.|TRBJ1-5
CASSQGTGTAANQPQHF